These 26 T cell receptor beta chains came from one sample sequenced in a study of spatial heterogeneity in lung cancer. General study findings and limits: Expanded intratumoral alpha and beta TCR counts tracked tumor mutation counts.

A single record per CDR3 protein comes from TCRdb applying MiXCR to the 5' RACE reads. The sample holds about 16,000 distinct CDR3 sequences, under 7.5% seen once. Time point: sample taken at primary tumor resection. Antigen specificity for these receptors is unknown. The sample consisted of lung tumor tissue, taken at surgery. Receptors were obtained from a male donor with early-stage non-small cell lung cancer.

This clonotype turned up a few times. J is TRBJ2-3 and V is TRBV7-9; D is uncertain. Germline V gives CDR1 SEHNR, CDR2 FQNEAQ (reference sequence). The CDR3 loop spans 11 amino acids. V shed 4 bases and J shed 3 bases, with 2 bases lying between them. CDR3 nucleotide sequence: TGTGCCAGCAGCTGGACAGATACGCAGTATTTT. Translated: CASSWTDTQYF.

DNA of the CDR3: TGCGCCAGCAGCTCACCGACAGGGAGGAATGGCTACACCTTC. It yields the protein CASSSPTGRNGYTF. The rearrangement uses TRBV5-1 and TRBJ1-2; 7 bases fit TRBD1. CDR3 length: 14 residues. The J segment lost 6 bases and the V segment lost 3 bases, leaving 8 bases of the junction unmatched. Looked up from germline, CDR1 is SGHRS and CDR2 is YFSETQ.

This clonotype is classed as medium-sized (0.01 to 0.1%). V gene TRBV5-1 combines with J gene TRBJ2-1; 8 bases map to TRBD2. CDR1 is SGHRS, CDR2 YFSETQ, per germline. V lost 4 bases and J lost 6; bases outside the gene matches: 9. This CDR3 is 15 amino acids long. The CDR3 DNA follows: TGCGCCAGCAGCCAAGCGGGGGACGAGGGCAATGAGCAGTTCTTC. This codes for CASSQAGDEGNEQFF.

The sample holds a few counts of this clonotype. This chain links TRBV11-2 with TRBJ1-6, with D unclear. The length of the CDR3 is 14 residues. In germline, CDR1 is SGHAT, CDR2 FQNNGV. V was cut by 11 bases and J by 0 bases, with 11 bases left in between. For the CDR3, the DNA is TGTGCCTCCGGGCGGAGCTCCTATAATTCACCCCTCCACTTT. It specifies CASGRSSYNSPLHF.

This clonotype was seen at least ten times. The chain is built from TRBV7-2 and TRBJ1-2, with a tentative D call TRBD1 (6 bases). Per germline, CDR1 SGHTA and CDR2 FQGNSA. The CDR3 extends over 16 amino acids. Between the trimmed V and J ends, which lost 1 base and 4 bases, there was a span of 16 bases. DNA of the CDR3: TGTGCCAGCAGCTTAGGAGGCCAGGGGTCCTCCTATGGCTACACCTTC. Translating it yields CASSLGGQGSSYGYTF.

This clonotype was detected ten times or more. This chain uses TRBV20-1 with TRBJ1-2; the D is unclear. This CDR3 has 10 amino acids. The V gene's germline CDR1 is DFQATT and CDR2 SNEGSKA (reference sequence). The chain's CDR3 is CGSSSYGYTF. CDR3 sequence (DNA): TGCGGTTCCTCATCCTATGGCTACACCTTC.

The gene calls are TRBV24-1 and TRBJ2-1; D is ambiguous. The CDR3 loop spans 14 amino acids. The germline V gene encodes CDR1 KGHDR and CDR2 SFDVKD. V lost 3 bases and J lost 4, with 9 bases in between. The CDR3 coding sequence is TGTGCCACCAGTGATATAAACAGATACAATGAGCAGTTCTTC. Amino acid sequence: CATSDINRYNEQFF.

This clonotype was observed a few times. The chain carries TRBV9 and TRBJ2-2, with a possible D match to TRBD2 (6 bases). Trimming removed 4 bases at V and 5 bases at J, with 15 bases between. The CDR3 runs 15 residues. Per germline, CDR1 SGDLS and CDR2 YYNGEE. The CDR3 DNA is TGTGCCAGCAGCTTAGGACTAAGTTCTACCGGGGAGCTGTTTTTT. This gives the protein CASSLGLSSTGELFF.

This clonotype was recorded many times. Here the CDR3 DNA reads TGTGCCAGCCAGGGGGGTGGAACTAATGAAAAACTGTTTTTT. It encodes CASQGGGTNEKLFF. This chain uses TRBV6-5 with TRBJ1-4; TRBD1 matches at 7 bases. J lost 1 base, V lost 8 bases, and 4 bases had no gene match. Per the germline V gene, CDR1 is MNHEY and CDR2 is SVGAGI. The length of the CDR3 is 14 residues.

This clonotype was found a few times. The genes are TRBV20-1 and TRBJ1-1; tentatively, D is TRBD1 (6 bases). Looked up from germline, CDR1 is DFQATT and CDR2 is SNEGSKA (reference sequence). The CDR3 length is 12 residues. With 5 bases removed from V and 10 bases from J, the gap between germline ends came to 17 bases. The CDR3 region is CSAVGGGQVAFF. DNA for the CDR3: TGCAGTGCTGTAGGCGGGGGGCAGGTAGCTTTCTTT.

This clonotype occurred many times. This sequence joins TRBV6-5 and TRBJ2-2; D not certain. Deletions cut 4 bases from V and 4 bases from J, with 13 bases between. Looked up from germline, CDR1 is MNHEY and CDR2 is SVGAGI. The CDR3 is 15 amino acids. This chain's CDR3 is CASSFNRDRTGELFF. In DNA form, the CDR3 reads TGTGCCAGCAGTTTCAATCGAGACCGCACCGGGGAGCTGTTTTTT.

Within the sample, this clonotype is medium-sized (0.01 to 0.1%). The chain carries TRBV6-6 and TRBJ1-1, with 8 bases aligning to TRBD1. The CDR3 covers 14 residues. With 6 bases clipped from V and 2 bases from J, the junction kept 5 bases outside the gene matches. CDR1 is MNHNY and CDR2 is SVGAGI in the germline V gene (reference sequence). Here the CDR3 reads CASRVTGANTEAFF. The CDR3 DNA sequence: TGTGCCAGCAGGGTGACAGGGGCAAACACTGAAGCTTTCTTT.

In its sample, this clonotype was seen many times. The chain is built from TRBV9 and TRBJ1-6, with a weak D call TRBD1 (6 bases). The CDR3 consists of 15 residues. Germline lookup yields CDR1 SGDLS and CDR2 YYNGEE. The V end was cut by 4 bases, the J end by 5 bases, with 13 bases between. The CDR3 loop is CASSTGNRDNSPLHF. The CDR3 coding sequence is TGTGCCAGCAGCACCGGGAACAGGGATAATTCACCCCTCCACTTT.

This clonotype was seen more than once but under ten times. The chain recombines TRBV20-1 with TRBJ2-5; 10 bases line up with TRBD1. Germline V gene lookup returns CDR1 DFQATT and CDR2 SNEGSKA (reference sequence). The CDR3 has 14 amino acids. V was clipped by 3 bases and J by 10 bases; unmatched bases: 11. CDR3 sequence reads: CSASYDRGLHGQYF. The CDR3 nucleotides are TGCAGTGCTAGTTACGACAGGGGGCTGCATGGCCAGTACTTC.

This clonotype was observed at least ten times. CDR3 amino acids: CSALGLARSEQFF. In DNA, the CDR3 is TGCAGTGCTCTGGGACTAGCCCGGAGTGAGCAGTTCTTC. The chain is built from TRBV20-1 and TRBJ2-1; 9 bases fit TRBD2. The germline V gene has CDR1 DFQATT and CDR2 SNEGSKA (reference sequence). The ends lost 5 bases at V and 9 bases at J; junction bases unmatched: 8. The CDR3 spans 13 residues.

Many counts were recorded for this clonotype. This chain joins TRBV7-2 and TRBJ1-1; D gene uncertain. The CDR3 has 12 residues. The V end was cut by 1 base, the J end by 6 bases, with 6 bases between. CDR1 and CDR2 (germline): SGHTA, FQGNSA. CDR3 sequence: CASSLGVAEAFF. In DNA, the CDR3 is TGTGCCAGCAGCTTAGGGGTTGCTGAAGCTTTCTTT.

This clonotype was observed at least ten times. The chain uses TRBV12-3 or TRBV12-4 and TRBJ1-3; D gene unclear. The length of the CDR3 is 16 residues. V was clipped by 6 bases and J by 0 bases, with 15 bases between them. The CDR3 region is CASRTLYRGSGNTIYF. CDR3 sequence (DNA): TGTGCCAGCAGGACACTGTACCGGGGCTCTGGAAACACCATATATTTT.

Ten or more counts support this clonotype. The chain uses TRBV12-5 and TRBJ1-4; 8 bases map to TRBD1. The junction had 4 bases not matched to a gene; V was cut back by 7 bases and J by 3 bases. There are 14 residues in the CDR3. CDR1 and CDR2 from the germline V gene are LGHNT and FRNRAP. CDR3 sequence (DNA): TGTGCTAGTGCTCCGGGACAGGCTAATGAAAAACTGTTTTTT. Translation gives CASAPGQANEKLFF.

This clonotype came up a few times. This chain links TRBV20-1 with TRBJ1-2, with D unclear. V gave up 1 base and J gave up 6 bases, with 15 bases separating them. The CDR3 has 14 residues. Germline-derived CDR1 and CDR2 are DFQATT and SNEGSKA (reference sequence). CDR3 loop: CSARVTLTKNGYTF. CDR3 nucleotide sequence: TGCAGTGCTAGAGTTACACTAACTAAGAATGGCTACACCTTC.

About this clonotype itself: Given a much more abundant clone one base away, this may be a read error. This rearrangement joins TRBV14 to TRBJ2-7; unclear D gene. V lost 0 bases, J lost 7 bases, and 16 bases lay in between. Looked up from germline, CDR1 is SGHDN and CDR2 is FVKESK. This CDR3 comprises 15 residues. CDR3 region: CASSQDPGRLGEQYF. Written as DNA, the CDR3 is TGTGCCAGCAGCCAAGATCCCGGCAGATTGGGGGAGCAGTACTTC.

Ten or more counts support this clonotype. V is TRBV6-5 and J is TRBJ1-5; D is unresolved. Germline values: CDR1 MNHEY, CDR2 SVGAGI. This CDR3 contains 15 residues. Trimming took off 6 bases at V and 0 bases at J, with 12 bases between the two ends. CDR3 protein: CASSLTPGSNQPQHF. CDR3 bases: TGTGCCAGCAGCTTGACCCCAGGTAGCAATCAGCCCCAGCATTTT.

This clonotype came up many times. The chain combines TRBV5-4 with TRBJ2-7, with a tentative D call TRBD1 (5 bases). Germline V gene lookup returns CDR1 SGHNT and CDR2 YYREEE (reference sequence). CDR3 size: 15 residues. Trimming removed 0 bases from V and 5 bases from J, with 15 bases in between. CDR3: CASSLDTGSVHEQYV. The CDR3 nucleotides are TGTGCCAGCAGCTTGGACACAGGTTCAGTCCACGAGCAGTACGTC.

On this clonotype: A much larger clone is a single base away; this may be a read error. This chain uses TRBV20-1 with TRBJ2-7; no definite D call. V lost 0 bases to trimming and J lost 12 bases, with 18 bases between them. Germline V gene data show CDR1 as DFQATT and CDR2 as SNEGSKA (reference sequence). This CDR3 spans 13 amino acids. The CDR3, as DNA: TGCAGTGCTAGAGAAACCCCCAGACGCCAGCTGTACTTC. This translates into CSARETPRRQLYF.

At least ten counts were recorded for this clonotype. V usage is TRBV12-3 or TRBV12-4 and J usage is TRBJ1-5; D not certain. V was cut by 3 bases and J by 0 bases, with 6 bases left in between. The CDR3 extends over 14 amino acids. Here the CDR3 reads CASSFSYSNQPQHF. The DNA of the CDR3 is TGTGCCAGCAGTTTTTCCTATAGCAATCAGCCCCAGCATTTT.

Only a few counts were recorded for this clonotype. The chain joins TRBV12-3 or TRBV12-4 to TRBJ1-1, with D possibly matching TRBD1 (5 bases). The CDR3 contains 16 residues. V shed 8 bases and J shed 8 bases, with 27 bases lying between them. This chain's CDR3 is CASRAERGRATTEAFF. The CDR3 nucleotides read TGTGCCAGCCGAGCTGAGCGGGGGAGGGCAACCACCGAAGCTTTCTTT.

The genes are TRBV29-1 and TRBJ1-4; unclear D gene. The CDR3 covers 11 residues. Trimming took off 7 bases at V and 8 bases at J, with 11 bases between the two ends. Germline CDR1 SQVTM, CDR2 ANQGSEA. Written as DNA, the CDR3 is TGCAGCGCCACCGCAGGAGAAAAACTGTTTTTT. Encoded protein: CSATAGEKLFF.